The table lists the clone carrying this T cell receptor (beta chain) with many counts. Per the study methods: Reference gene primer amplification gave estimated nucleated cell counts. This table comes from immunoSEQ multiplex PCR, and its TCRdb copy is limited to in-frame clones, with some not included. V, J and clone size are taken as reported in that table, and D and trimming were inferred from the DNA itself. The sample has fewer than 150,000 clones, more than 75% seen once. This sample is part of a study of blood T cell repertoires in COVID-19. Overall study: Researchers got acute and convalescent COVID-19 samples from the United States, Italy and Spain. Sources were T cells, B-cell-depleted T cells, or PBMCs; the material itself was cDNA or gDNA.

This CDR3 is 17 amino acids long. Germline-derived CDR1 and CDR2 are SGHVS and FQNEAQ. Germline trimming cut 5 bases from V and 1 base from J; bases unmatched to any gene: 5. The material sequenced was peripheral blood. The source of this sequence is a man aged 60 to 75 who had recovered from COVID-19. This chain uses TRBV7-8 with TRBJ2-6, with TRBD1 matching 10 bases. CDR3: CASSPGDRGSGANVLTF. The CDR3 DNA reads TGTGCCAGCAGCCCCGGGGACAGGGGATCTGGGGCCAACGTCCTGACTTTC.